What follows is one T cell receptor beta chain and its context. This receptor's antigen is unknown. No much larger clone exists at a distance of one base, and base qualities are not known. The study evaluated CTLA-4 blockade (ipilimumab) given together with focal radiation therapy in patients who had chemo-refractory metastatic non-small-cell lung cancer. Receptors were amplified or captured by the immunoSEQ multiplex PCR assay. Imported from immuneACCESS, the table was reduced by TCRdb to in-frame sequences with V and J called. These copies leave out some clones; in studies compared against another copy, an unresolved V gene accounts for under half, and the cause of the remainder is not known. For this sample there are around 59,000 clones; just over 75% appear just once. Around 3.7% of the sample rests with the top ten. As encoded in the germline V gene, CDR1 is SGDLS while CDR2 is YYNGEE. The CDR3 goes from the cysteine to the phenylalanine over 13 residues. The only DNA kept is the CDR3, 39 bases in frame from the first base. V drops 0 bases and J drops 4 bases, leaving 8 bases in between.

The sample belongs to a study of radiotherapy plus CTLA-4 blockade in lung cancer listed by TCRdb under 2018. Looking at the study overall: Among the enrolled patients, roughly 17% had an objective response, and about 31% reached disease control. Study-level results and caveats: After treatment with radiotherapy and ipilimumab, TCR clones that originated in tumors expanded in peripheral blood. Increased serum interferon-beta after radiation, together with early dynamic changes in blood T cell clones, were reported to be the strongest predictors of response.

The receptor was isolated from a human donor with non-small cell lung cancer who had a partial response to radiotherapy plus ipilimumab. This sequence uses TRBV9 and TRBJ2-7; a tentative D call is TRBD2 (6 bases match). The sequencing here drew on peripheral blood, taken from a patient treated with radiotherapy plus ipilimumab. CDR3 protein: CASSVDGGYEQYF. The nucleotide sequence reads TGTGCCAGCAGCGTAGATGGGGGGTACGAGCAGTACTTC.